This T cell receptor beta chain was captured by sequencing in a study of cytomegalovirus exposure and HLA in healthy donors. General study findings and limits: Presence/absence comparisons presumed near-even sequencing depth among donors.

CDR3 size: 11 residues. Trimming removed 2 bases from V and 7 bases from J, with 7 bases in between. Germline V gene data show CDR1 as GTSNPN and CDR2 as SVGIG (reference sequence). A multiplex PCR was run with 60 Vbeta primers and 13 Jbeta primers. Profiled with immunoSEQ multiplex PCR; TCRdb holds only in-frame clones, not every one. Among some 180,000 clones listed, about 9.4% were seen once. In this sample, this clone turned up a few times. Its antigen is unknown. The source is a woman aged 25 to 39 in good health and CMV-seropositive. The source material was PBMCs. V is TRBV30 and J is TRBJ2-3; D unclear. For the CDR3, the DNA is TGTGCCTGGAGTTACTCGAATACGCAGTATTTT. This codes for CAWSYSNTQYF. Complete variable domain (other parts from reference TRBV30 and TRBJ2-3): SQTIHQWPATLVQPVGSPLSLECTVEGTSNPNLYWYRQAAGRGLQLLFYSVGIGQISSEVPQNLSASRPQDRQFILSSKKLLLSDSGFYLCAWSYSNTQYFGPGTRLTVL.